A selection of T cell receptor beta chains follows, all from one sample in a study of Graves' ophthalmopathy and Graves' hyperthyroidism. TCRdb used MiXCR to reprocess the multiplex PCR reads, holding one entry per CDR3 protein. The data contain hundreds of thousands of distinct CDR3 sequences, roughly 21% of them singletons. Sequencing was carried out using peripheral blood. These receptors all stem from a young woman with stable Graves' hyperthyroidism. The conserved cysteine and the conserved F or W are not part of the CDR3 here.

>TRBJ2-7|TRBV6-1
ASSEGLRTYEQY
>TRBJ2-5|TRBV6-2/TRBV6-3
ASSPLLGRTQETQY
>TRBJ2-7|TRBV12-3/TRBV12-4
ASSKTSGVPYEQY
>TRBJ2-5|TRBV30
AWSLEGAKETQY
>TRBJ2-7|TRBV27
ASSSRWGNEQY
>TRBJ1-1|TRBV6-5
ASTLEGGGGTEAF
>TRBJ2-7|TRBV6-2/TRBV6-3
ASSYDRLSYEQY
>TRBJ2-7|TRBV4-2
ASSLMASGRTYEQY
>TRBJ2-5|TRBV29-1
SVERGVETQY
>TRBJ2-5|TRBV7-9
ASSLVKGRGTQY
>TRBJ2-5|TRBV5-1
ASRQGDYRGTQY
>TRBJ1-2|TRBV20-1
SARDSGRDYGYT
>TRBJ1-1|TRBV28
ASSFGGLGNTEAF
>TRBJ2-7|TRBV7-9
ASSLGGTGEYEQY
>TRBJ2-7|TRBV30
AWSGTGGNYEQY
>TRBJ1-2|TRBV24-1
ATTLLRDRSHGYT
>TRBJ1-2|TRBV28
ASSPAEYGYT
>TRBJ2-7|TRBV6-5
ASSSTGGSPYEQY
>TRBJ2-7|TRBV6-1
ASAPDPYLEQY
>TRBJ1-1|TRBV10-1
ASRDRPAF